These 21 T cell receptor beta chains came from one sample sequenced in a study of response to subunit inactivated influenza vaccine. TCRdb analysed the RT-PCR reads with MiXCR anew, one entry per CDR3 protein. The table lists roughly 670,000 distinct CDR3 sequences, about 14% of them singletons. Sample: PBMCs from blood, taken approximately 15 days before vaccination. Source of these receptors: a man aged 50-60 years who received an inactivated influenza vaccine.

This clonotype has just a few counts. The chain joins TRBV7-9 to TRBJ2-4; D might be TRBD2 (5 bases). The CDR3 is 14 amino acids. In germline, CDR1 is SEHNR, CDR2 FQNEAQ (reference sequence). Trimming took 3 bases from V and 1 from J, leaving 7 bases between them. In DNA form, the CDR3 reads TGTGCCAGCAGCTTCGGGGAGGCCAAAAACATTCAGTACTTC. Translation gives CASSFGEAKNIQYF.

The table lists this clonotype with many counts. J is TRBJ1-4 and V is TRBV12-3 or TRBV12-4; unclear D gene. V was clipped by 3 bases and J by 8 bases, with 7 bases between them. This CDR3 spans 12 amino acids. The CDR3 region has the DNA TGTGCCAGCAGTTTGGTCCGGGAAAAACTGTTTTTT. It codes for CASSLVREKLFF.

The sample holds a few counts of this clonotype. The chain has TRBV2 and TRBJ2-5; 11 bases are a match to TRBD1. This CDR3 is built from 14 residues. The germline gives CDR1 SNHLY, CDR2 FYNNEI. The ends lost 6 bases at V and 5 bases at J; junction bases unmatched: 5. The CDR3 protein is CASSGQGAKETQYF. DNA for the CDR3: TGTGCCAGCAGCGGACAGGGGGCAAAGGAGACCCAGTACTTC.

CDR3 protein: CASSSLTGGDEQYF. The DNA of the CDR3 is TGTGCCAGCAGCTCACTGACAGGAGGTGACGAGCAGTACTTC. V gene TRBV7-9 combines with J gene TRBJ2-7; the D gene is possibly TRBD1 (6 bases). Trimming removed 4 bases from V and 5 bases from J, with 15 bases in between. CDR3 length: 14 amino acids. Germline V gene data show CDR1 as SEHNR and CDR2 as FQNEAQ (reference sequence).

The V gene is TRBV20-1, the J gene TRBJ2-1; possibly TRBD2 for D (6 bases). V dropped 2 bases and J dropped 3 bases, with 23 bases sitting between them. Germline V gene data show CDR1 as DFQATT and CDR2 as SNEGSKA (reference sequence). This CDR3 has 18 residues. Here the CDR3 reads CSARSPLMGWGDYNEQFF. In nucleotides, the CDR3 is TGCAGTGCTAGATCCCCTTTGATGGGTTGGGGGGACTACAATGAGCAGTTCTTC.

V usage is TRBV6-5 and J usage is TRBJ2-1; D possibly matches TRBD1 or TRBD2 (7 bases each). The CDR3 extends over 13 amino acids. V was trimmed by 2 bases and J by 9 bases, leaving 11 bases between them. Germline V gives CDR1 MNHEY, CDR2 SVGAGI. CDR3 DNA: TGTGCCAGCAGTTACCGCAGGGGGGGTGAGCAGTTCTTC. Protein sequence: CASSYRRGGEQFF.

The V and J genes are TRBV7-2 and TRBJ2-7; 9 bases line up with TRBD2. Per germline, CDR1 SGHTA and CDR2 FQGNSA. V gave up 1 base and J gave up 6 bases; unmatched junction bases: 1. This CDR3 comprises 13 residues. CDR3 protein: CASSLGTSAEQYF. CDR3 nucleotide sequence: TGTGCCAGCAGCTTAGGGACTAGCGCCGAGCAGTACTTC.

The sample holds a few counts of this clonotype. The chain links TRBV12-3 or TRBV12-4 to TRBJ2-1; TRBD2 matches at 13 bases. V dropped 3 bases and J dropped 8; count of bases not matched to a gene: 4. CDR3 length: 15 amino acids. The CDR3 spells CASSLTSGGWDEQFF. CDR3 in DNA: TGTGCCAGCAGTTTGACTAGCGGGGGGTGGGATGAGCAGTTCTTC.

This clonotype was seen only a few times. The CDR3 DNA reads TGTGCCAGCAGTTGGCCTCCGGCCACCTACGAGCAGTACTTC. Encoded protein: CASSWPPATYEQYF. The chain combines TRBV6-2 or TRBV6-3 with TRBJ2-7; D is unresolved. In germline, CDR1 is MNHEY, CDR2 SVGEGT. V gave up 4 bases and J gave up 2 bases, with 12 bases separating them. The CDR3 sequence is 14 residues long.

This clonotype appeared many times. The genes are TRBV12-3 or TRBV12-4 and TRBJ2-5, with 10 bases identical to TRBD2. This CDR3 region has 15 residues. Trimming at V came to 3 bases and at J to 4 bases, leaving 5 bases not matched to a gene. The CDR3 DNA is TGTGCCAGCAGTTTCTGGCTAGCGGGAGCAGAGACCCAGTACTTC. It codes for CASSFWLAGAETQYF.

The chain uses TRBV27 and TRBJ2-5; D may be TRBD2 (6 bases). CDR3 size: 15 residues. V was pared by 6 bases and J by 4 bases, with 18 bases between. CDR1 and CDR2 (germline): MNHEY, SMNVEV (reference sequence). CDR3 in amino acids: CASRASPGARETQYF. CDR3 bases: TGTGCCAGCAGGGCCTCCCCGGGAGCACGAGAGACCCAGTACTTC.

CDR3 amino acids: CAISGAGGNQETQYF. The CDR3 bases are TGTGCCATCAGTGGAGCTGGGGGGAATCAAGAGACCCAGTACTTC. The chain combines TRBV10-3 with TRBJ2-5, with a weak D call TRBD2 (6 bases). The CDR3 spans 15 residues. With 4 bases removed from V and 2 bases from J, the gap between germline ends came to 14 bases. In germline, CDR1 is ENHRY, CDR2 SYGVKD.

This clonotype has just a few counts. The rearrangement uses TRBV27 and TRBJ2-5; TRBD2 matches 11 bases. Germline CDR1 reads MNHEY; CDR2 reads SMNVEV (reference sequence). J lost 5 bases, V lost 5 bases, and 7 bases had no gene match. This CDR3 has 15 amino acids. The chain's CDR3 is CASSLTSGMWETQYF. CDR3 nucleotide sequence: TGTGCCAGCAGTCTGACTAGCGGGATGTGGGAGACCCAGTACTTC.

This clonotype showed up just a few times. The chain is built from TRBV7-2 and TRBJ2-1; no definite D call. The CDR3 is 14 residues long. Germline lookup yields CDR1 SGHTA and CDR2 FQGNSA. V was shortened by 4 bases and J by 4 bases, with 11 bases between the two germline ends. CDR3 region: CASSSDPGYNEQFF. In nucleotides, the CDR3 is TGTGCCAGCAGCTCGGACCCAGGATACAATGAGCAGTTCTTC.

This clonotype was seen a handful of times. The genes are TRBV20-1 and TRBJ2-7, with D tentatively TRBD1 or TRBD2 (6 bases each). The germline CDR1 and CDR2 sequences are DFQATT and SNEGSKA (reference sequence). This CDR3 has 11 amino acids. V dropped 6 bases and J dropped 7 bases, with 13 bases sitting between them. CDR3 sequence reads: CSAHRGVEQYF. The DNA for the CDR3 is TGCAGTGCCCATAGGGGGGTAGAGCAGTACTTC.

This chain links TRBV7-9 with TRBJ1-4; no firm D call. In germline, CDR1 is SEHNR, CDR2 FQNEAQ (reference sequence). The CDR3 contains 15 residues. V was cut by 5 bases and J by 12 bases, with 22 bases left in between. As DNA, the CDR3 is TGTGCCAGCAGCCATTGGGCTTTCGGGTTGGAGGAACTGTTTTTT. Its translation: CASSHWAFGLEELFF.

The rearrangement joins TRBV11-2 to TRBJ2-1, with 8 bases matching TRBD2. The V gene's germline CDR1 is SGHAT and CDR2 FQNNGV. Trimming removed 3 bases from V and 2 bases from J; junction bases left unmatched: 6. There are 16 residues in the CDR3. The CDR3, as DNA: TGTGCCAGCAGCTTGGTAGCGGGAAGCCCCTACAATGAGCAGTTCTTC. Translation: CASSLVAGSPYNEQFF.

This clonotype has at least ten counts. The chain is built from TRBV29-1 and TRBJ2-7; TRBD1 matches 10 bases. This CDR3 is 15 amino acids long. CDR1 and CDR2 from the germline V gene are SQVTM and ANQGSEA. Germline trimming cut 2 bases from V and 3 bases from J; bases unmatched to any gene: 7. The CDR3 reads CSVESDRGGFYEQYF. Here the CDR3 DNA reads TGCAGCGTTGAATCGGACAGGGGGGGTTTCTACGAGCAGTACTTC.

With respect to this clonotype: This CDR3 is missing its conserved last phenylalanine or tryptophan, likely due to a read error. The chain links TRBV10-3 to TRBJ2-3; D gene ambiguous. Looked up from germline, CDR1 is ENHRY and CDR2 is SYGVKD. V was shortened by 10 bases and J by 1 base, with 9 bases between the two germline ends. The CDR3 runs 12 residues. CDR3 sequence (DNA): TGTGCCAACGGGTATGGCACAGATACGCAGTATCTT. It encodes CANGYGTDTQYL.

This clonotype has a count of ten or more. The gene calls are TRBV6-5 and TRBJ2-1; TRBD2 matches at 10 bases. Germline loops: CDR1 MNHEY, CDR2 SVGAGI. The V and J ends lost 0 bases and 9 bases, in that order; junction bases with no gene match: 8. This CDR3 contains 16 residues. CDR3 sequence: CASSYSLTSGKGEQFF. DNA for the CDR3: TGTGCCAGCAGTTACTCGTTAACTAGCGGGAAGGGTGAGCAGTTCTTC.

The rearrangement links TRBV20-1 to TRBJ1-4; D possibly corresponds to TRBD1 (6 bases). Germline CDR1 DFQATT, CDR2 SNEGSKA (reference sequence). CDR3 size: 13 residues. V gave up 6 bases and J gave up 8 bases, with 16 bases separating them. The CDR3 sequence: CSAPGGAVEKLFF. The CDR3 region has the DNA TGCAGTGCCCCGGGGGGGGCTGTAGAAAAACTGTTTTTT.